These 5 T cell receptor beta chains came from one sample sequenced in a study of spatial heterogeneity in lung cancer. TCRdb itself ran the 5' RACE reads through MiXCR, one entry per CDR3 protein. The sample yields around 87,000 distinct CDR3 sequences, around 12% seen once. As for time point: sample taken at primary tumor resection. Sequencing used PBMCs, obtained at surgery. These receptor sequences come from a male donor with early-stage non-small cell lung cancer.

In its sample, this clonotype was seen a few times. The chain employs TRBV28 and TRBJ1-6; D ambiguous. Trimming removed 3 bases at V and 9 bases at J, with 15 bases between. Germline lookup yields CDR1 MDHEN and CDR2 SYDVKM. The CDR3 extends over 15 amino acids. CDR3 bases: TGTGCCAGCAGTTTCGTCATCAGGTCGACTTCACCCCTCCACTTT. Translated: CASSFVIRSTSPLHF. The full variable domain, in which reference TRBV28 and TRBJ1-6 provide the parts outside the CDR3, is DVKVTQSSRYLVKRTGEKVFLECVQDMDHENMFWYRQDPGLGLRLIYFSYDVKMKEKGDIPEGYSVSREKKERFSLILESASTNQTSMYLCASSFVIRSTSPLHFGNGTRLTVT.

This clonotype has a single count. The rearrangement joins TRBV28 to TRBJ1-1; no clear D. The CDR3 extends over 14 amino acids. The V gene's germline CDR1 is MDHEN and CDR2 SYDVKM. Trimming removed 6 bases at V and 0 bases at J, with 11 bases between. The CDR3 DNA follows: TGTGCCAGCAGCGGGAGGTTGATGAACACTGAAGCTTTCTTT. Its translation is CASSGRLMNTEAFF.

In this sample, this clonotype turned up a few times. The chain has TRBV5-4 and TRBJ2-7, with D unclear. The germline V and J ends were trimmed by 2 bases and 4 bases, with 10 bases remaining between them. The germline V gene has CDR1 SGHNT and CDR2 YYREEE (reference sequence). The CDR3 runs 13 residues. The CDR3, as DNA: TGTGCCAGCAGCTTCAGCAGTCGTTACGAGCAGTACTTC. As protein: CASSFSSRYEQYF. Together with reference TRBV5-4 and TRBJ2-7, the CDR3 gives the full variable domain: ETGVTQSPTHLIKTRGQQVTLRCSSQSGHNTVSWYQQALGQGPQFIFQYYREEENGRGNFPPRFSGLQFPNYSSELNVNALELDDSALYLCASSFSSRYEQYFGPGTRLTVT.

This clonotype has a count of ten or more. This sequence joins TRBV9 and TRBJ2-6; 9 bases are shared with TRBD2. Germline V gives CDR1 SGDLS, CDR2 YYNGEE. J gave up 2 bases and V 0 bases, and 3 bases lay outside the gene matches. The CDR3 contains 17 residues. The CDR3 protein is CASSVAASGTGANVLTF. The CDR3 coding sequence is TGTGCCAGCAGCGTAGCGGCTAGCGGGACTGGGGCCAACGTCCTGACTTTC.

The genes are TRBV13 and TRBJ1-1; D ambiguous. V was clipped by 7 bases and J by 5 bases, with 8 bases between them. This CDR3 spans 11 amino acids. CDR1 is PRHDT and CDR2 is FYEKMQ in the germline V gene (reference sequence). For the CDR3, the DNA is TGTGCCAGCAAGCGGAGAACTGAAGCTTTCTTT. The encoded protein is CASKRRTEAFF.